This TCR beta chain was documented in a study of shared clonotypes between healthy human individuals. This table comes from immunoSEQ multiplex PCR, and its TCRdb copy is limited to in-frame clones, with some not included. This table has roughly 2 million clones, 85% to 95% appearing once. The sequenced material came from naive CD4+ T cells sorted from blood. Indicated subset: CD45RA+ positively selected. The receptor's source is a man aged 18-30 years in good health.

The CDR3 loop reads CASSSQPQRKSTDTQYF. In DNA, the CDR3 is TGCGCCAGCAGCTCACAACCCCAACGTAAAAGCACAGATACGCAGTATTTT. The chain combines TRBV5-1 with TRBJ2-3; D call uncertain. CDR3 length equals 17 residues. Trimming removed 3 bases at V and 0 bases at J, with 17 bases between. Germline values: CDR1 SGHRS, CDR2 YFSETQ.